This TCR beta chain was sequenced in a study of cytotoxic CD8 clonotypes in ibrutinib-treated CLL. The overall study: Responses: some 25 partial, 2 complete; after median 68 months, about 15 stayed remitted, 12 progressed. After treatment lasting a median about twelve months, range 6 to 36, response samples were collected. Study-level points and caveats: Different sampling times were used for sustained-remission and progressing patients.

Profiled with immunoSEQ multiplex PCR; TCRdb holds only in-frame clones, not every one. The data hold over 250,000 clones, with approximately 76% observed a single time. Germline loops: CDR1 MNHNY, CDR2 SVGAGI (reference sequence). The CDR3 has 14 amino acids. Trimming removed 2 bases from V and 3 bases from J; junction bases left unmatched: 4. Turning to this clone: The antigen remains undetermined.

J is TRBJ2-7 and V is TRBV6-6; 7 nucleotides match TRBD1. Specimen: PBMCs, collected at disease progression, from a patient treated with ibrutinib. This TCR came from a human donor with chronic lymphocytic leukemia. DNA for the CDR3: TGTGCCAGCAGTTACAGGGGACAGAACTACGAGCAGTACTTC. Translated, it gives CASSYRGQNYEQYF.